This T cell receptor (beta chain) was captured in a study of blood T cell repertoires in COVID-19. Study summary: Sources were T cells, B-cell-depleted T cells, or PBMCs; the material itself was cDNA or gDNA.

As handled by the study authors: Reference gene primer amplification yielded estimated nucleated cell counts. This table comes from immunoSEQ multiplex PCR, and its TCRdb copy is limited to in-frame clones, with some not included. Clonal size and the V and J genes are those of that table, whereas D and trimming came from the DNA. There are 200,000 to 250,000 clones in the sample; 87% occur only once, and 12% lies in the top ten. The germline V gene has CDR1 SGHNT and CDR2 YENEEA. Trimming pared 0 bases from V and 0 bases from J, leaving 18 bases between. The CDR3 consists of 19 residues. The genes are TRBV11-3 and TRBJ2-1; D possibly corresponds to TRBD1 (6 bases). The material sequenced was peripheral blood. The receptor's source is a young woman who had recovered from COVID-19. CDR3 in amino acids: CASSLDYSGAPNSYNEQFF. CDR3 sequence (DNA): TGTGCCAGCAGCTTAGATTACTCAGGGGCTCCCAACTCCTACAATGAGCAGTTCTTC.